These 24 T cell receptor beta chains originate from one sample sequenced in a study of cytomegalovirus exposure and HLA in healthy donors. Primers: 60 Vbeta forward and 13 Jbeta reverse. TCRdb keeps only in-frame clones here, not all; method: immunoSEQ multiplex PCR. The profile shows approximately 160,000 clones, 77% of them singletons. Sequencing used PBMCs. Receptors were obtained from a woman aged 25 to 39 in good health and CMV-seronegative.

CDR3 sequence: CSVARRQGEPNTEAFF. DNA of the CDR3: TGCAGCGTTGCCCGACGACAGGGGGAACCGAACACTGAAGCTTTCTTT. The V call is TRBV29-1, the J call TRBJ1-1; 9 nucleotides align to TRBD1. The germline V gene has CDR1 SQVTM and CDR2 ANQGSEA. The CDR3 runs to 16 residues. J gave up 1 base and V 4 bases, and 10 bases lay outside the gene matches.

CDR3 coding DNA: TGTGCCAGCAGAGTAACAGGGGAAGATGGCTATGGCTACACCTTC. Its translation is CASRVTGEDGYGYTF. This chain uses TRBV6-5 with TRBJ1-2, with 7 bases aligning to TRBD1. Germline V lookup: CDR1 MNHEY, CDR2 SVGAGI. With V trimmed by 6 bases and J by 4 bases, 11 bases remained unmatched. CDR3 length: 15 amino acids.

The rearrangement joins TRBV5-6 to TRBJ2-3; D remains unclear. Trimming removed 0 bases from V and 3 bases from J, with 8 bases in between. The CDR3 consists of 14 residues. Germline CDR1 reads SGHDT; CDR2 reads YYEEEE. The CDR3 nucleotides read TGTGCCAGCAGCTTGGTGGCAGTTACAGATACGCAGTATTTT. It encodes CASSLVAVTDTQYF.

This chain connects TRBV5-1 to TRBJ2-5; 8 positions match TRBD1. The V gene end was trimmed by 4 bases and the J gene end by 5 bases; junction bases not matched to a gene: 7. The CDR3 spans 14 residues. Germline V gene data show CDR1 as SGHRS and CDR2 as YFSETQ. CDR3 in amino acids: CASSPGTGGETQYF. The DNA for the CDR3 is TGCGCCAGCAGCCCGGGGACAGGAGGTGAGACCCAGTACTTC.

The chain has TRBV27 and TRBJ2-3; 8 bases match TRBD2. The V and J ends lost 3 bases and 4 bases, in that order; junction bases with no gene match: 9. Germline CDR1 and CDR2: MNHEY and SMNVEV (reference sequence). CDR3 length: 16 amino acids. CDR3 coding DNA: TGTGCCAGCAGTTTTGTGTCCGGGGGGGCCCCAGATACGCAGTATTTT. As protein: CASSFVSGGAPDTQYF.

This clone occurred a few times. The chain uses TRBV5-1 and TRBJ2-7, with 8 bases that match TRBD1. The CDR3 extends over 16 amino acids. The V and J ends lost 3 bases and 9 bases, in that order; junction bases with no gene match: 17. Germline lookup yields CDR1 SGHRS and CDR2 YFSETQ. CDR3 amino acids: CASSSMDRARAFGQYF. In DNA form, the CDR3 reads TGCGCCAGCAGCTCTATGGACAGGGCTCGAGCGTTCGGGCAGTACTTC.

The chain uses TRBV4-2 and TRBJ2-7; TRBD1 matches 8 bases. The germline V gene encodes CDR1 LGHNA and CDR2 YNFKEQ. The length of the CDR3 is 14 residues. V was pared by 0 bases and J by 3 bases, with 1 base of the junction left unmatched. The CDR3 loop is CASSQEDRVYEQYF. The CDR3 DNA reads TGTGCCAGCAGCCAAGAGGACAGGGTCTACGAGCAGTACTTC.

This chain joins TRBV7-3 and TRBJ2-3, with 11 bases fitting TRBD2. The CDR3 has 16 residues. Looked up from germline, CDR1 is SGHTA and CDR2 is FQGTGA. Germline trimming cut 3 bases from V and 5 bases from J; bases unmatched to any gene: 7. The CDR3 DNA reads TGTGCCAGCAGCTTTAGCGGGGGGGCCGGTGAAGATACGCAGTATTTT. Translating it yields CASSFSGGAGEDTQYF.

The gene calls are TRBV2 and TRBJ2-7; 11 nucleotides line up with TRBD2. Trimming removed 4 bases from V and 6 bases from J; junction bases left unmatched: 5. CDR3 length: 14 amino acids. Germline-derived CDR1 and CDR2 are SNHLY and FYNNEI. The DNA of the CDR3 is TGTGCCAGCAGTGTAGTTAGCGGGAGGGGCGAGCAGTACTTC. Encoded protein: CASSVVSGRGEQYF.

The chain recombines TRBV27 with TRBJ1-2, with a weak D call TRBD1 (6 bases). Germline V gene sequence: CDR1 MNHEY, CDR2 SMNVEV (reference sequence). This CDR3 contains 15 residues. Trimming pared 2 bases from V and 4 bases from J, leaving 14 bases between. The CDR3 DNA sequence: TGTGCCAGCAGTTTAAGCCGACAGGCTGCCTATGGCTACACCTTC. It is translated as CASSLSRQAAYGYTF.

J is TRBJ1-2 and V is TRBV2, with 9 bases matching TRBD1. CDR3 length equals 15 residues. CDR1 is SNHLY and CDR2 is FYNNEI in the germline V gene. V was clipped by 7 bases and J by 5 bases; unmatched bases: 11. The CDR3 bases are TGTGCCAGCAACGGACAGGGGTCGGGGGTTTATGGCTACACCTTC. Translated, it gives CASNGQGSGVYGYTF.

The V and J genes are TRBV27 and TRBJ2-4, with D possibly being TRBD2 (5 bases). CDR1 and CDR2 (germline): MNHEY, SMNVEV (reference sequence). V dropped 6 bases and J dropped 0 bases, with 18 bases sitting between them. The CDR3 runs to 17 residues. The CDR3 sequence: CASSPGVGSVAKNIQYF. Written as DNA, the CDR3 is TGTGCCAGCAGCCCCGGGGTGGGGAGTGTAGCCAAAAACATTCAGTACTTC.

V and J are TRBV11-2 and TRBJ1-1; 8 nucleotides agree with TRBD1. With V trimmed by 1 base and J by 2 bases, 6 bases remained unmatched. The germline gives CDR1 SGHAT, CDR2 FQNNGV. This CDR3 is 16 amino acids long. The CDR3 coding sequence is TGTGCCAGCAGCTTAGGGACAGGGATTTATAACACTGAAGCTTTCTTT. It encodes CASSLGTGIYNTEAFF. Full variable domain (remainder filled in from reference TRBV11-2 and TRBJ1-1): EAGVAQSPRYKIIEKRQSVAFWCNPISGHATLYWYQQILGQGPKLLIQFQNNGVVDDSQLPKDRFSAERLKGVDSTLKIQPAKLEDSAVYLCASSLGTGIYNTEAFFGQGTRLTVV.

The chain links TRBV7-2 to TRBJ1-1; 7 bases map to TRBD1. Per the germline V gene, CDR1 is SGHTA and CDR2 is FQGNSA. CDR3 length: 13 residues. J was trimmed by 11 bases and V by 0 bases; bases with no gene match: 6. CDR3 region: CASSLAWGQSAFF. CDR3 coding DNA: TGTGCCAGCAGCTTAGCCTGGGGACAGTCCGCTTTCTTT.

The J gene is TRBJ2-1, the V gene TRBV9; a possible D gene is TRBD2 (6 bases). Trimming left V 0 bases short and J 4 bases short, with 14 bases between. The CDR3 totals 16 residues. Germline V CDR1 and CDR2: SGDLS, YYNGEE. The CDR3 loop reads CASSVGRGSGYNEQFF. The DNA for the CDR3 is TGTGCCAGCAGCGTAGGCCGGGGTAGCGGTTACAATGAGCAGTTCTTC.

V gene TRBV10-3 combines with J gene TRBJ1-2, with 10 nucleotides matching TRBD1. The CDR3 has 15 residues. Germline V CDR1 and CDR2: ENHRY, SYGVKD. V gave up 8 bases and J gave up 3 bases; unmatched junction bases: 9. The CDR3 bases are TGTGCCATCCGAAAGACAGGGGGCGATGACTATGGCTACACCTTC. This translates into CAIRKTGGDDYGYTF.

This clone was counted between two and nine times. This chain joins TRBV7-6 and TRBJ1-1; a possible D gene is TRBD1 (5 bases). This CDR3 has 14 amino acids. Germline V CDR1 and CDR2: SGHVS, FNYEAQ. V lost 2 bases to trimming and J lost 1 base, with 8 bases between them. The CDR3 bases are TGTGCCAGCAGCTTACCTACAGGGAACACTGAAGCTTTCTTT. Translation gives CASSLPTGNTEAFF.

The chain employs TRBV2 and TRBJ2-3; TRBD2 matches at 8 bases. The CDR3 is made up of 18 amino acids. Germline V lookup: CDR1 SNHLY, CDR2 FYNNEI. V shed 2 bases, J shed 4 bases, and the junction held 14 bases outside the gene matches. CDR3 coding DNA: TGTGCCAGCAGTGAACCCCCCTCTACGGGGGGGCGGCCAGATACGCAGTATTTT. It translates to CASSEPPSTGGRPDTQYF.

This chain joins TRBV6-1 and TRBJ1-5; 9 bases are shared with TRBD1. The CDR3 runs to 15 residues. Unmatched junction bases numbered 9, after V lost 6 bases and J lost 6 bases. Per the germline V gene, CDR1 is MNHNS and CDR2 is SASEGT. The CDR3 reads CASSLPGQGSQPQHF. The CDR3 nucleotides are TGTGCCAGCAGCCTTCCCGGACAGGGGAGTCAGCCCCAGCATTTT.

This rearrangement joins TRBV2 to TRBJ2-2; a possible D gene is TRBD1 (6 bases). This CDR3 comprises 12 residues. Trimming left V 2 bases short and J 13 bases short, with 11 bases between. Germline CDR1 is SNHLY and CDR2 is FYNNEI. The CDR3 DNA sequence: TGTGCCAGCAGTGAACCAGGGGCGGGGCTGTTTTTT. Encoded protein: CASSEPGAGLFF. Full variable domain (rest looked up from reference TRBV2 and TRBJ2-2): EPEVTQTPSHQVTQMGQEVILRCVPISNHLYFYWYRQILGQKVEFLVSFYNNEISEKSEIFDDQFSVERPDGSNFTLKIRSTKLEDSAMYFCASSEPGAGLFFGEGSRLTVL.

V usage is TRBV4-3 and J usage is TRBJ2-3; 7 nucleotides align to TRBD2. Per the germline V gene, CDR1 is LGHNA and CDR2 is YSLEER. The CDR3 has 14 amino acids. Trimming removed 6 bases from V and 2 bases from J; junction bases left unmatched: 5. This chain's CDR3 is CASSRGDLTDTQYF. The CDR3 DNA sequence: TGCGCCAGCAGTCGGGGGGACCTCACAGATACGCAGTATTTT.

A few counts support this clone. The chain uses TRBV6-1 and TRBJ1-1; D not certain. This CDR3 spans 12 amino acids. Germline V gene sequence: CDR1 MNHNS, CDR2 SASEGT. Trimming left V 6 bases short and J 5 bases short, with 10 bases between. CDR3 nucleotide sequence: TGTGCCAGCAGGATGACACGAACTGAAGCTTTCTTT. Translation gives CASRMTRTEAFF.

The rearrangement links TRBV6-1 to TRBJ2-5, with TRBD1 as a possible D gene (5 bases). The CDR3 has 13 amino acids. The germline CDR1 and CDR2 sequences are MNHNS and SASEGT. Trimming left V 7 bases short and J 4 bases short, with 13 bases between. CDR3 region: CASIPAGSETQYF. In DNA, the CDR3 is TGTGCCAGCATCCCGGCAGGGTCAGAGACCCAGTACTTC.

The chain uses TRBV7-9 and TRBJ1-1, with a tentative D call TRBD1 (5 bases). Germline CDR1 and CDR2: SEHNR and FQNEAQ (reference sequence). The CDR3 runs 14 residues. Trimming stripped 1 base from V and 1 base from J, with 7 bases between. The CDR3 coding sequence is TGTGCCAGCAGCTTAGGGGGCGGGAACACTGAAGCTTTCTTT. Its protein is CASSLGGGNTEAFF. Complete variable domain (other parts from reference TRBV7-9 and TRBJ1-1): DTGVSQNPRHKITKRGQNVTFRCDPISEHNRLYWYRQTLGQGPEFLTYFQNEAQLEKSRLLSDRFSAERPKGSFSTLEIQRTEQGDSAMYLCASSLGGGNTEAFFGQGTRLTVV.